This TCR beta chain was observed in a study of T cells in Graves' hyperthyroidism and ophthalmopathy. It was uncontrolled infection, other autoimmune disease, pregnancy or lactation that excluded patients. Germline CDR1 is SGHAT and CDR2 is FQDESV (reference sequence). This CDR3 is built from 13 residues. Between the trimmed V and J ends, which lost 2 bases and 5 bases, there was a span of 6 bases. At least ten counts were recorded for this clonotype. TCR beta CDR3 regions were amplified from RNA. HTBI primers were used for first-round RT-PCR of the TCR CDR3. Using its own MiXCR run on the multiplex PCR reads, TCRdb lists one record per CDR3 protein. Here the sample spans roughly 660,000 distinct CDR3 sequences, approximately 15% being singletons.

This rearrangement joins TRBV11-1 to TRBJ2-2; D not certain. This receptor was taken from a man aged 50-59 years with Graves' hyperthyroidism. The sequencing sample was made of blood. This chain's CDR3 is CASSLHLTGELFF. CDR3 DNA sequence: TGTGCCAGCAGCTTACACCTTACCGGGGAGCTGTTTTTT.